This TCR beta chain stems from a study of OX40 agonist ivuxolimab in advanced cancers. The V segment lost 4 bases and the J segment 4 bases; nucleotides outside the gene matches: 10. The CDR3 covers 15 residues. Germline V gene lookup returns CDR1 PRHDT and CDR2 FYEKMQ (reference sequence). Here immunoSEQ multiplex PCR was the method, and the copy in TCRdb shows in-frame clones only, minus some. Counted here are around 69,000 clones, 70% to 90% occurring once; the ten biggest clones make up just over 2.5%. Details on this clone: Its specificity is unknown.

Whole-study results and caveats: Compared with others, partial responders at 0.1-3.0 mg/kg displayed clonal expansion among the lowest. The CD4+ and CD8+ T cells in the blood had expanded clonally by week 6 at 0.1 to 3.0 mg/kg. Determination of antigen specificity was not performed for the expanded peripheral T cells.

The receptor comes from an adult with an advanced solid tumor such as melanoma, head and neck, liver or kidney cancer. The V call is TRBV13, the J call TRBJ2-7; TRBD2 agrees at 7 bases. Sequenced material: CD4+ or CD8+ T cells sorted from blood, taken in a trial of the OX40 agonist ivuxolimab. For the CDR3, the DNA is TGTGCCAGCAGCTACGGTCGTGGTAGCGGGTACGAGCAGTACTTC. Protein: CASSYGRGSGYEQYF. The whole variable domain, filled in from reference TRBV13 and TRBJ2-7, reads AAGVIQSPRHLIKEKRETATLKCYPIPRHDTVYWYQQGPGQDPQFLISFYEKMQSDKGSIPDRFSAQQFSDYHSELNMSSLELGDSALYFCASSYGRGSGYEQYFGPGTRLTVT.